A selection of T cell receptor beta chains follows, all from one sample in a study of blood T cell repertoires in COVID-19. Repertoires were generated with immunoSEQ multiplex PCR, while TCRdb's copy carries only in-frame clones and drops some. The sample carries 340,000 or so clones, around 80% recorded once. Sequencing was carried out using peripheral blood. These receptors originate from a man younger than 45 with active or convalescent COVID-19. Each CDR3 is given with its conserved first and last residue. The D gene is left open where the match is weak. Size values are once, few and many counts, or a class for expanded clones, and some rows have none.

cdr3_nt: TGTGCCAGTAGTAACGGCCCGGTGGGACAAAACACTGAAGCTTTCTTT
cdr3_aa: CASSNGPVGQNTEAFF
j_call: TRBJ1-1
d_call: NA
clone_size: few
v_call: TRBV19

cdr3_nt: TGCGCCAGCAGCGTCAAGGTGGGAGGGGCAGGGGACTACAATGAGCAGTTCTTC
cdr3_aa: CASSVKVGGAGDYNEQFF
j_call: TRBJ2-1
d_call: NA
clone_size: NA
v_call: TRBV5-1

cdr3_nt: TGTGCCAGCAGCAGAGCAACATGGAGGGACTATGGCTACACCTTC
cdr3_aa: CASSRATWRDYGYTF
j_call: TRBJ1-2
d_call: NA
clone_size: NA
v_call: TRBV3-1/TRBV3-2

cdr3_nt: TGTGCCAGCACCCTAGCCTCCTACGAGCAGTACTTC
cdr3_aa: CASTLASYEQYF
j_call: TRBJ2-7
d_call: NA
clone_size: NA
v_call: TRBV7-9

cdr3_nt: TGTGCCAGCAGTTACGGGGAGGTCACTGAAGCTTTCTTT
cdr3_aa: CASSYGEVTEAFF
j_call: TRBJ1-1
d_call: NA
clone_size: NA
v_call: TRBV6-2/TRBV6-3

cdr3_nt: TGTGCCAGCAGCCTAGCAGGAGTTGAGACCCAGTACTTC
cdr3_aa: CASSLAGVETQYF
j_call: TRBJ2-5
d_call: NA
clone_size: NA
v_call: TRBV7-8

cdr3_nt: TGTGCCAGTAGTTACAGGGAACTAGGCTACACCTTC
cdr3_aa: CASSYRELGYTF
j_call: TRBJ1-2
d_call: NA
clone_size: NA
v_call: TRBV19

cdr3_nt: TGTGCCAGCAGTGCCGCTGGTCGAAGGAGCTCCTACGAGCAGTACTTC
cdr3_aa: CASSAAGRRSSYEQYF
j_call: TRBJ2-7
d_call: NA
clone_size: NA
v_call: TRBV28

cdr3_nt: TGTGCCAGCAGTCGGGACAGGGAATTGAACATTCAGTACTTC
cdr3_aa: CASSRDRELNIQYF
j_call: TRBJ2-4
d_call: TRBD1
clone_size: NA
v_call: TRBV6-5

cdr3_nt: TGTGCCAGCAGCTTAATGCGGGAGGTCCTCTCCTACGAGCAGTACTTC
cdr3_aa: CASSLMREVLSYEQYF
j_call: TRBJ2-7
d_call: TRBD2
clone_size: NA
v_call: TRBV7-2

cdr3_nt: TGTGCCAGCAGTCCACTGACAGGGGTTGGCAATCAGCCCCAGCATTTT
cdr3_aa: CASSPLTGVGNQPQHF
j_call: TRBJ1-5
d_call: TRBD1
clone_size: NA
v_call: TRBV28

cdr3_nt: TGCAGCGTTCCACTAGCGGGGGACCTTACTAGCACAGATACGCAGTATTTT
cdr3_aa: CSVPLAGDLTSTDTQYF
j_call: TRBJ2-3
d_call: TRBD2
clone_size: NA
v_call: TRBV29-1

cdr3_nt: TGTGCCAGCAGGGCCCCGGGGGAAGCTTTCTTT
cdr3_aa: CASRAPGEAFF
j_call: TRBJ1-1
d_call: NA
clone_size: once
v_call: TRBV5-5

cdr3_nt: TGTGCCAGCAGCTTCACTAGTGTCGACGAGCAGTACTTC
cdr3_aa: CASSFTSVDEQYF
j_call: TRBJ2-7
d_call: NA
clone_size: many
v_call: TRBV7-8

cdr3_nt: TGTGCCAGCAGCTTAGCAGGGTACAATGAAAAACTGTTTTTT
cdr3_aa: CASSLAGYNEKLFF
j_call: TRBJ1-4
d_call: NA
clone_size: NA
v_call: TRBV11-2

cdr3_nt: TGTGCCATCAGTGAGTCCCCGGGGGGCGTCCAAGAGACCCAGTACTTC
cdr3_aa: CAISESPGGVQETQYF
j_call: TRBJ2-5
d_call: NA
clone_size: NA
v_call: TRBV10-3

cdr3_nt: TGTGCCAGCAGTGTTAGCGGTTACAATGAGCAGTTCTTC
cdr3_aa: CASSVSGYNEQFF
j_call: TRBJ2-1
d_call: NA
clone_size: NA
v_call: TRBV6-6

cdr3_nt: TGTGCCAGCAACAAGGACACACGAAACTATGGCTACACCTTC
cdr3_aa: CASNKDTRNYGYTF
j_call: TRBJ1-2
d_call: NA
clone_size: NA
v_call: TRBV5-4

cdr3_nt: TGTGCCACCAGCCCCAGGCGACTAGCGGGCCTGAATGAGCAGTTCTTC
cdr3_aa: CATSPRRLAGLNEQFF
j_call: TRBJ2-1
d_call: TRBD2
clone_size: NA
v_call: TRBV15

cdr3_nt: TGTGCCAGCAGTGAAGCGCTTGCTGGAGAGCATGAGCAGTTCTTC
cdr3_aa: CASSEALAGEHEQFF
j_call: TRBJ2-1
d_call: NA
clone_size: few
v_call: TRBV2

cdr3_nt: TGTGCCAGCAGCTTAGGGGCCCACGAGACCCAGTACTTC
cdr3_aa: CASSLGAHETQYF
j_call: TRBJ2-5
d_call: NA
clone_size: NA
v_call: TRBV6-2/TRBV6-3

cdr3_nt: TGTGCCAGCAGCCAAGTGAAGGGGATCTCTGAAGCTTTCTTT
cdr3_aa: CASSQVKGISEAFF
j_call: TRBJ1-1
d_call: NA
clone_size: NA
v_call: TRBV3-1/TRBV3-2

cdr3_nt: TGTGCCAGTAGGGGTAGCCCCTACAATGAGCAGTTCTTC
cdr3_aa: CASRGSPYNEQFF
j_call: TRBJ2-1
d_call: NA
clone_size: NA
v_call: TRBV19

cdr3_nt: TGTGCCAGCAGCTTCGGGACAGCTCGGAATCAGCCCCAGCATTTT
cdr3_aa: CASSFGTARNQPQHF
j_call: TRBJ1-5
d_call: TRBD1
clone_size: NA
v_call: TRBV7-2

cdr3_nt: TGTGCCAGCAGCCAAGATCGCGGTTTCATTCTGTTTTTT
cdr3_aa: CASSQDRGFILFF
j_call: TRBJ1-4
d_call: NA
clone_size: NA
v_call: TRBV3-1/TRBV3-2

cdr3_nt: TGTGCCAGCAGCATCGACAGGACGAGTGAAGCTTTCTTT
cdr3_aa: CASSIDRTSEAFF
j_call: TRBJ1-1
d_call: NA
clone_size: once
v_call: TRBV11-3

cdr3_nt: TGTGCCAGCAGCCCCCCCTCGGGACTCTTGAACACCGGGGAGCTGTTTTTT
cdr3_aa: CASSPPSGLLNTGELFF
j_call: TRBJ2-2
d_call: NA
clone_size: NA
v_call: TRBV4-2

cdr3_nt: TGTGCCAGCAGCCAAGTCGGTAGCCCCTTTTCCTACAATGAGCAGTTCTTC
cdr3_aa: CASSQVGSPFSYNEQFF
j_call: TRBJ2-1
d_call: NA
clone_size: once
v_call: TRBV14

cdr3_nt: TGCGCCAGCAGCTACGGGGACAGGGGCCACGAGCAGTACTTC
cdr3_aa: CASSYGDRGHEQYF
j_call: TRBJ2-7
d_call: TRBD1
clone_size: NA
v_call: TRBV5-1

cdr3_nt: TGTGCCAGCAGTTTCCCGGGACTAGCGATTCAAGAGACCCAGTACTTC
cdr3_aa: CASSFPGLAIQETQYF
j_call: TRBJ2-5
d_call: TRBD2
clone_size: NA
v_call: TRBV28

cdr3_nt: TGTGCCAGCACTCTCCCCGGGGTCGAGCAGTACTTC
cdr3_aa: CASTLPGVEQYF
j_call: TRBJ2-7
d_call: NA
clone_size: NA
v_call: TRBV5-5

cdr3_nt: TGTGGTACGCGGGGGTCCACTGAAGCTTTCTTT
cdr3_aa: CGTRGSTEAFF
j_call: TRBJ1-1
d_call: NA
clone_size: NA
v_call: TRBV15

cdr3_nt: TGTGCCAGCAGCCCTACCGAGGCTTACACTGAAGCTTTCTTT
cdr3_aa: CASSPTEAYTEAFF
j_call: TRBJ1-1
d_call: NA
clone_size: once
v_call: TRBV9